This T cell receptor (beta chain) was captured by sequencing in a study of blood T cell repertoires in COVID-19. The data were produced by immunoSEQ multiplex PCR, yet TCRdb's version contains in-frame clones alone and is incomplete. The sample includes around 120,000 clones, around 83% of them seen just once. The germline gives CDR1 SEHNR, CDR2 FQNEAQ (reference sequence). V lost 5 bases to trimming and J lost 14 bases, with 15 bases between them. This CDR3 region has 12 residues. This clonotype originated in a man aged 40-55 years with active or convalescent COVID-19. The chain recombines TRBV7-9 with TRBJ1-4; D perhaps matches TRBD1 (5 bases). The sequencing sample was made of peripheral blood. This CDR3 reads CASSLTPGGLFF. CDR3 sequence (DNA): TGTGCCAGCAGCCTCACACCGGGGGGGCTGTTTTTT.